This T cell receptor (beta chain) was sequenced in a study of blood T cell repertoires in COVID-19. Study background: Material from acute and convalescent COVID-19 was sourced from the United States, Italy and Spain.

The data were produced by immunoSEQ multiplex PCR, yet TCRdb's version contains in-frame clones alone and is incomplete. The sample holds 100,000 to 150,000 clones, roughly 85% seen once. The CDR3 loop spans 14 amino acids. V was trimmed by 3 bases and J by 6 bases, leaving 14 bases between them. Germline CDR1 SGDLS, CDR2 YYNGEE. This sequence was found in a human donor in a cohort sampled during active COVID-19. Sample: peripheral blood. The chain is built from TRBV9 and TRBJ2-3; no reliable D call. CDR3 region: CASSDRLGRDTQYF. The CDR3 DNA reads TGTGCCAGCAGCGATCGACTCGGTAGGGATACGCAGTATTTT.